This entry describes one T cell receptor beta chain. Its antigen is unknown. Germline CDR1 and CDR2: SEHNR and FQNEAQ (reference sequence). The CDR3 contains 12 residues. V lost 4 bases and J lost 1, with 4 bases in between. Generated by immunoSEQ multiplex PCR, the TCRdb table keeps only in-frame clones and is missing some. The sample contains some 100,000 clones, 75% to 90% of which appear only once. This record belongs to a study of T cell responses to AZD1222 COVID-19 vaccine. Broader study findings: Two AZD1222 doses significantly raised spike-specific TCR breadth and depth over controls. Seropositive status at baseline applied to only 6 or 7 AZD1222 recipients.

Combined were second doses at about 4 or about 12 weeks. Sample: peripheral blood, taken 28 days after the second AZD1222 dose. The TCR was taken from an adult who received the AZD1222 COVID-19 vaccine. The V call is TRBV7-9, the J call TRBJ1-1, with unresolved D. CDR3 DNA sequence: TGTGCCAGCAGCTCGGCGAACACTGAAGCTTTCTTT. Translating gives CASSSANTEAFF.